One and the same sample provided the 20 T cell receptor beta chains below, sequenced in a study of PD-1 blockade in classical Hodgkin lymphoma. Produced via immunoSEQ multiplex PCR; TCRdb's table is partial and in-frame only. The sample yields about 110,000 clones, about nine tenths seen once. With no exception, relapse followed autologous stem cell transplantation in all patients, and brentuximab vedotin exposure varied. The sequenced sample was peripheral blood mononuclear cells (PBMCs), obtained before the second cycle of nivolumab. These TCRs come from a human donor with classical Hodgkin lymphoma.

A single count supports this clone. The chain carries TRBV20-1 and TRBJ2-7, with a weak D call TRBD2 (6 bases). The CDR3 covers 11 residues. Per germline, CDR1 DFQATT and CDR2 SNEGSKA (reference sequence). V lost 3 bases to trimming and J lost 3 bases, with 6 bases between them. This CDR3 reads CSASGSYEQYF. In DNA, the CDR3 is TGCAGTGCTAGCGGGAGCTACGAGCAGTACTTC.

CDR3 sequence reads: CASSQPVRIDRPIAKNIQYF. In nucleotides, the CDR3 is TGCGCCAGCAGTCAACCCGTAAGGATCGACAGGCCCATAGCCAAAAACATTCAGTACTTC. The genes are TRBV23-1 and TRBJ2-4, with D perhaps TRBD1 (6 bases). TRBV23-1 is an open reading frame whose function is uncertain. The CDR3 loop spans 20 amino acids. The ends were cut back, 2 bases at V and 0 bases at J, with 23 bases in the middle.

The CDR3 region has the DNA TGTGCCAGCAGTCGCCTGGGGGTTGAAGCTTTCTTT. This codes for CASSRLGVEAFF. The chain links TRBV6-5 to TRBJ1-1, with D possibly being TRBD1 (5 bases). Per germline, CDR1 MNHEY and CDR2 SVGAGI. The CDR3 totals 12 residues. V lost 5 bases and J 7 bases, leaving 11 bases between the germline ends.

In this sample, this clone turned up once. The gene calls are TRBV4-1 and TRBJ2-2; D is perhaps TRBD1 or TRBD2 (6 bases each). CDR1 and CDR2 from the germline V gene are MGHRA and YSYEKL. The CDR3 has 18 residues. With 2 bases removed from V and 5 bases from J, the gap between germline ends came to 21 bases. The chain's CDR3 is CASSQLLGGAGKTGELFF. The CDR3, as DNA: TGCGCCAGCAGCCAACTTCTGGGGGGCGCGGGTAAAACCGGGGAGCTGTTTTTT.

The CDR3 sequence: CASRTGYTDTQYF. In DNA form, the CDR3 reads TGTGCCAGCCGGACAGGATACACAGATACGCAGTATTTT. V gene TRBV2 combines with J gene TRBJ2-3; TRBD1 aligns across 7 bases. Germline loops: CDR1 SNHLY, CDR2 FYNNEI. V gave up 8 bases and J gave up 2 bases; unmatched junction bases: 4. This CDR3 has 13 residues.

CDR3 residues: CASSPRGYDSGNTIYF. Written as DNA, the CDR3 is TGTGCCAGCTCACCACGGGGATACGACTCTGGAAACACCATATATTTT. The chain has TRBV18 and TRBJ1-3; D uncertain. Germline assignment: CDR1 KGHSH and CDR2 LQKENI. The CDR3 totals 16 residues. Trimming took 1 base from V and 0 from J, leaving 10 bases between them.

The gene calls are TRBV7-9 and TRBJ2-1, with TRBD2 identical over 10 bases. The length of the CDR3 is 16 residues. With 5 bases clipped from V and 3 bases from J, the junction kept 7 bases outside the gene matches. From germline, CDR1 is SEHNR and CDR2 FQNEAQ (reference sequence). The CDR3 DNA is TGTGCCAGCAGCCCCAGGACTAGCGGATTCTACAATGAGCAGTTCTTC. Its translation is CASSPRTSGFYNEQFF. Full variable domain (rest looked up from reference TRBV7-9 and TRBJ2-1): DTGVSQNPRHKITKRGQNVTFRCDPISEHNRLYWYRQTLGQGPEFLTYFQNEAQLEKSRLLSDRFSAERPKGSFSTLEIQRTEQGDSAMYLCASSPRTSGFYNEQFFGPGTRLTVL.

The rearrangement uses TRBV13 and TRBJ2-3; no definite D call. V was pared by 5 bases and J by 2 bases, with 11 bases between. Germline V gives CDR1 PRHDT, CDR2 FYEKMQ (reference sequence). This CDR3 is 14 amino acids long. Here the CDR3 reads CASSKIPLTDTQYF. CDR3 bases: TGTGCCAGCAGCAAAATACCACTCACAGATACGCAGTATTTT. Full variable domain (remainder filled in from reference TRBV13 and TRBJ2-3): AAGVIQSPRHLIKEKRETATLKCYPIPRHDTVYWYQQGPGQDPQFLISFYEKMQSDKGSIPDRFSAQQFSDYHSELNMSSLELGDSALYFCASSKIPLTDTQYFGPGTRLTVL.

The CDR3 DNA reads TGTGCCAGCAGTGACGGGACACCCCGATGGACTATCGGCTACACCTTC. Translation: CASSDGTPRWTIGYTF. The V call is TRBV25-1, the J call TRBJ1-2, with D possibly being TRBD1 (6 bases). The CDR3 covers 16 residues. Trimming took off 3 bases at V and 8 bases at J, with 22 bases between the two ends. Germline assignment: CDR1 MGHDK and CDR2 SYGVNS.

V and J are TRBV6-1 and TRBJ2-3; 14 bases fit TRBD2. Germline V gene sequence: CDR1 MNHNS, CDR2 SASEGT. The CDR3 sequence is 19 residues long. The ends lost 0 bases at V and 5 bases at J; junction bases unmatched: 10. DNA for the CDR3: TGTGCCAGCAGTGAAGCAAGTTTCGGGACTAGCGGGAGTAAAGATACGCAGTATTTT. Translation: CASSEASFGTSGSKDTQYF.

The V and J genes are TRBV6-5 and TRBJ2-7; weak D call: TRBD1 (6 bases). The V gene lost 5 bases and the J gene lost 0 bases, with 11 bases spanning the gap. CDR1 is MNHEY and CDR2 is SVGAGI in the germline V gene. The CDR3 has 14 residues. The CDR3: CASSQGFSSYEQYF. The CDR3 nucleotides are TGTGCCAGCAGTCAGGGGTTCAGCTCCTACGAGCAGTACTTC.

The V gene is TRBV2, the J gene TRBJ2-5, with D tentatively TRBD1 (6 bases). The germline V gene has CDR1 SNHLY and CDR2 FYNNEI. This CDR3 is 14 amino acids long. Deletions cut 6 bases from V and 1 base from J, with 12 bases between. The CDR3 DNA follows: TGTGCCAGCAGCTCCTGGGGGCCCCAAGAGACCCAGTACTTC. It translates to CASSSWGPQETQYF.

The chain recombines TRBV6-5 with TRBJ2-2; D remains unclear. The V gene lost 5 bases and the J gene lost 5 bases, with 15 bases spanning the gap. From germline, CDR1 is MNHEY and CDR2 SVGAGI. This CDR3 is built from 15 residues. CDR3 in DNA: TGTGCCAGCAGTCCGGACGTTAGGAAGACCGGGGAGCTGTTTTTT. Its translation is CASSPDVRKTGELFF.

V gene TRBV2 combines with J gene TRBJ1-2; possibly TRBD1 for D (5 bases). The length of the CDR3 is 14 residues. V was clipped by 5 bases and J by 7 bases, with 17 bases between them. Germline lookup yields CDR1 SNHLY and CDR2 FYNNEI. The CDR3: CASSYGDGLGGYTF. The CDR3, as DNA: TGTGCCAGCAGTTACGGGGACGGGTTGGGTGGCTACACCTTC. The full variable domain, completed using reference TRBV2 and TRBJ1-2, is EPEVTQTPSHQVTQMGQEVILRCVPISNHLYFYWYRQILGQKVEFLVSFYNNEISEKSEIFDDQFSVERPDGSNFTLKIRSTKLEDSAMYFCASSYGDGLGGYTFGSGTRLTVV.

This chain connects TRBV18 to TRBJ2-7; TRBD1 is a possible D gene (9 bases). V dropped 0 bases and J dropped 3 bases, with 18 bases sitting between them. The CDR3 length is 17 residues. Per germline, CDR1 KGHSH and CDR2 LQKENI. The CDR3 loop reads CASSPPNRGRGDYEQYF. CDR3 coding DNA: TGTGCCAGCTCACCACCGAACAGGGGGCGGGGGGACTACGAGCAGTACTTC.

This chain joins TRBV9 and TRBJ1-2; 10 positions match TRBD1. CDR3 length equals 17 residues. Germline V gene data show CDR1 as SGDLS and CDR2 as YYNGEE. Unmatched junction bases numbered 12, after V lost 3 bases and J lost 4 bases. CDR3 sequence (DNA): TGTGCCAGCAGCGCCCCCCCGGGACAGGGGCTCTCCTATGGCTACACCTTC. Translated, it gives CASSAPPGQGLSYGYTF.

V gene TRBV7-2 combines with J gene TRBJ2-1; 14 bases are shared with TRBD2. CDR3 size: 16 residues. Germline CDR1 is SGHTA and CDR2 is FQGNSA. The V and J ends lost 5 bases and 9 bases, in that order; junction bases with no gene match: 9. The CDR3 DNA is TGTGCCAGCAGCCCCCAGGCCGGACTAGCGGGAGGTGAGCAGTTCTTC. Amino acid sequence: CASSPQAGLAGGEQFF. Full variable domain (rest looked up from reference TRBV7-2 and TRBJ2-1): GAGVSQSPSNKVTEKGKDVELRCDPISGHTALYWYRQSLGQGLEFLIYFQGNSAPDKSGLPSDRFSAERTGGSVSTLTIQRTQQEDSAVYLCASSPQAGLAGGEQFFGPGTRLTVL.

In nucleotides, the CDR3 is TGTGCCAGCAGCTTGGGGACGGTTAGTACCTACGAGCAGTACTTC. Its protein product is CASSLGTVSTYEQYF. The chain combines TRBV5-5 with TRBJ2-7; D not certain. CDR1 is SGHKS, CDR2 YYEKEE, per germline (reference sequence). The CDR3 has 15 amino acids. The ends were cut back, 0 bases at V and 2 bases at J, with 12 bases in the middle.

The chain joins TRBV19 to TRBJ1-4, with D possibly being TRBD1 (5 bases). The germline V gene has CDR1 LNHDA and CDR2 SQIVND (reference sequence). The V end lost 1 base, the J end lost 3 bases, and 12 bases lay between the germline ends. This CDR3 has 16 residues. The CDR3 DNA reads as TGTGCCAGTAGTATAGGGGGGGAACGGGCTAATGAAAAACTGTTTTTT. Its translation: CASSIGGERANEKLFF.

The CDR3 coding sequence is TGTGCCAGCAGCCTCCCCCGGGGGGGTAATGAGCAGTTCTTC. It is translated as CASSLPRGGNEQFF. The J gene is TRBJ2-1, the V gene TRBV11-2, with TRBD2 matching 8 bases. The germline gives CDR1 SGHAT, CDR2 FQNNGV. Trimming took 5 bases from V and 7 from J; bases not matched to a gene: 7. There are 14 residues in the CDR3.